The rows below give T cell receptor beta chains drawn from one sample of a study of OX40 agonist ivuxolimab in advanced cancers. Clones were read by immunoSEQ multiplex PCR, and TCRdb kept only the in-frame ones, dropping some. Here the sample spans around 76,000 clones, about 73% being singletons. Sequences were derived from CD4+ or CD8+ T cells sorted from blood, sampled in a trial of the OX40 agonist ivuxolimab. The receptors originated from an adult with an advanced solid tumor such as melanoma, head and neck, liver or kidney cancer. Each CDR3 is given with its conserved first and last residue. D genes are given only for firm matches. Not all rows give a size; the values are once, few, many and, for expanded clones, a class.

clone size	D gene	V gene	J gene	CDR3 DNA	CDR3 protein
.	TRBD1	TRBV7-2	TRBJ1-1	TGTGCCAGCAGCTCGGGACAGCCTTTTGAAGCTTTCTTT	CASSSGQPFEAFF
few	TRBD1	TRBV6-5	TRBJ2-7	TGTGCCAGCAGTCGGGACAGGGGAAGCTACGAGCAGTACTTC	CASSRDRGSYEQYF
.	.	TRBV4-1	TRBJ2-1	TGCGCCAGCAGTAAGTCCCAGCGGAGCTCCTACAATGAGCAGTTCTTC	CASSKSQRSSYNEQFF
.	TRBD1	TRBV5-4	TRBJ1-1	TGTGCCAGCAGCACCCGGACAGGGTGGAACACTGAAGCTTTCTTT	CASSTRTGWNTEAFF
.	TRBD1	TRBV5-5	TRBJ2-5	TGTGCCAGCAGCTTAGCCGGGACAGGGGGACAAGAGACCCAGTACTTC	CASSLAGTGGQETQYF
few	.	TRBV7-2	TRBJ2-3	TGTGCCAGCAGCTTAGGAAAGAGAGGCGGCCCCACAGATACGCAGTATTTT	CASSLGKRGGPTDTQYF
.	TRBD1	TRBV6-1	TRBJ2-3	TGTGCCAGCGGCCGGGACAGGGGGTCAGATACGCAGTATTTT	CASGRDRGSDTQYF
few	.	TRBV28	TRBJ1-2	TGTGCCAGCGGAGATGGCTACACCTTC	CASGDGYTF
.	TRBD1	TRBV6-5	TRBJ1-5	TGTGCCAGCAGTCCGGGACAGTTCAATCAGCCCCAGCATTTT	CASSPGQFNQPQHF
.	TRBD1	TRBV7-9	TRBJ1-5	TGTGCCAGCAGCCAAGGGACAGGGATCAATCAGCCCCAGCATTTT	CASSQGTGINQPQHF
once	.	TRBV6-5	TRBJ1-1	TGTGCCAGCATCCGGGAGGCTGAAGCTTTCTTT	CASIREAEAFF
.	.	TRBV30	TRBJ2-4	TGTGCCTGGAGTGTAGATGGGCGCGGGAACATTCAGTACTTC	CAWSVDGRGNIQYF
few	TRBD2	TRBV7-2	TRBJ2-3	TGTGCCAGCAGCTTAATGGCCGGGGGGGGCACAGATACGCAGTATTTT	CASSLMAGGGTDTQYF
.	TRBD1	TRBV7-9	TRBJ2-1	TGTGCCAGCAACTTAAGGACAGGGGGAAATGAGCAGTTCTTC	CASNLRTGGNEQFF
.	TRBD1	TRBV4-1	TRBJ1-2	TGCGCCAGCAGCCAAGATGGGGACAGGTTTAGGGTCTTC	CASSQDGDRFRVF
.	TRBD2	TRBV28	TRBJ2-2	TGTGCCAGCAGTTTGGGAGGGGTCGGCCGGGAGCTGTTTTTT	CASSLGGVGRELFF
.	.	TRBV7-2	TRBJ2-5	TGTGCCAGCAGCTCCCACCGGGGCCAAGAGACCCAGTACTTC	CASSSHRGQETQYF
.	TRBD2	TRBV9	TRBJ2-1	TGTGCCAGCAGCCCTCGGACTAGCGGCTACAATGAGCAGTTCTTC	CASSPRTSGYNEQFF
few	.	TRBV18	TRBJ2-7	TGTGCCAGCTCACCGGAGGCGGTCCCCTACGAGCAGTACTTC	CASSPEAVPYEQYF
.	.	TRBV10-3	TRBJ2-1	TGTGCCATCAGTGCCGGGGACAATGAGCAGTTCTTC	CAISAGDNEQFF
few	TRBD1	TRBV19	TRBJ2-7	TGTGCCAGTAGTATAGTCCACAGGGGGCCCTACGAGCAGTACTTC	CASSIVHRGPYEQYF
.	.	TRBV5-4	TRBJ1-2	TGTGCCAGCAGCTCCGGGCAGGGCAACTATGGCTACACCTTC	CASSSGQGNYGYTF